This T cell receptor beta chain came from a study of PD-L1 blockade in urothelial cancer. At the level of the study: Dosed intravenously at 1,200 mg every 3 weeks, atezolizumab was initiated by patients in the mid-2010s. At 3 weeks (second dose) and 6 weeks after starting treatment, blood was analyzed.

The data were produced by immunoSEQ multiplex PCR, yet TCRdb's version contains in-frame clones alone and is incomplete. Found here are around 86,000 clones, approximately 80% of them singletons; the top ten hold 5.5% to 7.5%. Whole-study findings and limits: Durable-benefit patients had greater expansion of tumor-associated blood clones at 3 weeks.

The sample's time point: pretreatment peripheral blood. Trimming stripped 8 bases from V and 1 base from J, with 20 bases between. The CDR3 spans 16 residues. Germline CDR1 and CDR2: SEHNR and FQNEAQ (reference sequence). This clone was seen just once. As yet, its antigen is unknown. The TCR was taken from a man between 35 and 55 years old with urothelial cancer. Here the sequenced sample was PBMCs, taken around atezolizumab (anti-PD-L1) treatment. This rearrangement joins TRBV7-9 to TRBJ1-1; possibly TRBD1 for D (5 bases). Here the CDR3 reads CASADHAGRKNTEAFF. DNA of the CDR3: TGTGCCAGCGCTGATCATGCGGGACGAAAGAACACTGAAGCTTTCTTT.